The 11 T cell receptor beta chains listed next were all sequenced from one sample in a study of T cell clonotyping in hematopoietic cell transplantation. Measured with immunoSEQ multiplex PCR; TCRdb has only the in-frame clones, and not every one. The sample lists 11,000 to 15,000 clones; just over 85% were seen once. Source: PBMCs, taken 100 days after allogeneic stem cell transplant. The receptors originated from a male patient in his fifties who had an allogeneic stem cell transplant from an unrelated donor, so T cells may come from the graft donor. Some clones in this sample may be carry-over from other donors' samples.

This clone turned up a few times. The gene calls are TRBV7-9 and TRBJ2-5, with TRBD2 matching over 7 bases. The CDR3 extends over 15 amino acids. CDR1 is SEHNR, CDR2 FQNEAQ, per germline (reference sequence). Trimming at V came to 3 bases and at J to 1 base, leaving 5 bases not matched to a gene. This CDR3 reads CASSFLPSGQETQYF. The CDR3 DNA follows: TGTGCCAGCAGCTTCCTTCCTAGCGGCCAAGAGACCCAGTACTTC.

V usage is TRBV6-5 and J usage is TRBJ2-5, with D possibly being TRBD1 (5 bases). V was trimmed by 2 bases and J by 2 bases, leaving 6 bases between them. CDR1 is MNHEY and CDR2 is SVGAGI in the germline V gene. This CDR3 region has 13 residues. The CDR3 sequence is CASSYDSQETQYF. The CDR3 bases are TGTGCCAGCAGTTACGACAGTCAAGAGACCCAGTACTTC.

The V call is TRBV10-3, the J call TRBJ2-2; 10 nucleotides line up with TRBD1. The trim removed 6 bases at V and 5 bases at J, leaving 9 bases unmatched. The germline gives CDR1 ENHRY, CDR2 SYGVKD. This CDR3 is built from 16 residues. CDR3 sequence reads: CAISAQGQGSTGELFF. The CDR3 DNA sequence: TGTGCCATCAGCGCTCAGGGACAGGGGTCGACCGGGGAGCTGTTTTTT.

The chain is built from TRBV7-9 and TRBJ2-3; D assignment may be TRBD1 or TRBD2 (5 bases each). V dropped 0 bases and J dropped 4 bases, with 8 bases sitting between them. Germline V gives CDR1 SEHNR, CDR2 FQNEAQ (reference sequence). This CDR3 is 14 amino acids long. The CDR3 is CASSLARGADTQYF. The CDR3, as DNA: TGTGCCAGCAGCTTAGCGCGAGGGGCAGATACGCAGTATTTT.

This clone was recorded once. The gene calls are TRBV11-2 and TRBJ2-5; D remains unclear. The CDR3 consists of 16 residues. Germline loops: CDR1 SGHAT, CDR2 FQNNGV. Trimming removed 2 bases at V and 7 bases at J, with 20 bases between. This CDR3 reads CASSLSTPDPGRTQYF. CDR3 in DNA: TGTGCCAGCAGCTTATCTACACCGGACCCTGGTCGGACCCAGTACTTC.

The chain is built from TRBV5-1 and TRBJ2-3, with D possibly being TRBD2 (6 bases). V was clipped by 5 bases and J by 2 bases, with 18 bases between them. The CDR3 is made up of 16 amino acids. Germline CDR1 is SGHRS and CDR2 is YFSETQ. CDR3 protein: CASSFTHSGNTDTQYF. The CDR3 bases are TGCGCCAGCAGTTTCACCCATAGCGGAAACACAGATACGCAGTATTTT.

The rearrangement links TRBV7-2 to TRBJ2-1; the D gene is possibly TRBD2 (5 bases). The CDR3 covers 14 residues. V was cut by 2 bases and J by 1 base, with 6 bases left in between. CDR1 is SGHTA, CDR2 FQGNSA, per germline. CDR3 nucleotide sequence: TGTGCCAGCAGCTTAACTAGTTCCTACAATGAGCAGTTCTTC. Protein product: CASSLTSSYNEQFF.

This clone is labeled medium-sized. This chain links TRBV7-8 with TRBJ1-5; D remains ambiguous. Between the trimmed V and J ends, which lost 8 bases and 8 bases, there was a span of 4 bases. The CDR3 has 9 residues. Germline V gene sequence: CDR1 SGHVS, CDR2 FQNEAQ. The CDR3 DNA sequence: TGTGCCAGCGGGGAGCCCCAGCATTTT. Translated, it gives CASGEPQHF. The whole variable domain, filled in from reference TRBV7-8 and TRBJ1-5, reads GAGVSQSPRYKVAKRGQDVALRCDPISGHVSLFWYQQALGQGPEFLTYFQNEAQLDKSGLPSDRFFAERPEGSVSTLKIQRTQQEDSAVYLCASGEPQHFGDGTRLSIL.

The chain recombines TRBV11-2 with TRBJ2-3; 12 bases map to TRBD2. V dropped 3 bases and J dropped 3; count of bases not matched to a gene: 10. The germline CDR1 and CDR2 sequences are SGHAT and FQNNGV. The CDR3 runs to 18 residues. CDR3 sequence (DNA): TGTGCCAGCAGCTTGGGGGCTAGCGGGAGGGCCCGTACAGATACGCAGTATTTT. Encoded protein: CASSLGASGRARTDTQYF.

This clone was recorded a few times. The chain employs TRBV2 and TRBJ2-3, with 7 nucleotides matching TRBD2. Germline V gene lookup returns CDR1 SNHLY and CDR2 FYNNEI. After removal of 3 bases from V and 2 bases from J, the junction contained 5 bases not matched to a gene. The CDR3 sequence is 15 residues long. This CDR3 is CASSEAGVSTDTQYF. The CDR3 DNA is TGTGCCAGCAGTGAGGCGGGAGTCTCCACAGATACGCAGTATTTT.

The rearrangement joins TRBV11-2 to TRBJ2-6; D gene ambiguous. V gave up 2 bases and J gave up 3 bases, with 14 bases separating them. The CDR3 is 17 amino acids. CDR1 and CDR2 (germline): SGHAT, FQNNGV. The CDR3 coding sequence is TGTGCCAGCAGCTTAAGACCAAGAGCAAGTGGGGCCAACGTCCTGACTTTC. Its translation: CASSLRPRASGANVLTF.